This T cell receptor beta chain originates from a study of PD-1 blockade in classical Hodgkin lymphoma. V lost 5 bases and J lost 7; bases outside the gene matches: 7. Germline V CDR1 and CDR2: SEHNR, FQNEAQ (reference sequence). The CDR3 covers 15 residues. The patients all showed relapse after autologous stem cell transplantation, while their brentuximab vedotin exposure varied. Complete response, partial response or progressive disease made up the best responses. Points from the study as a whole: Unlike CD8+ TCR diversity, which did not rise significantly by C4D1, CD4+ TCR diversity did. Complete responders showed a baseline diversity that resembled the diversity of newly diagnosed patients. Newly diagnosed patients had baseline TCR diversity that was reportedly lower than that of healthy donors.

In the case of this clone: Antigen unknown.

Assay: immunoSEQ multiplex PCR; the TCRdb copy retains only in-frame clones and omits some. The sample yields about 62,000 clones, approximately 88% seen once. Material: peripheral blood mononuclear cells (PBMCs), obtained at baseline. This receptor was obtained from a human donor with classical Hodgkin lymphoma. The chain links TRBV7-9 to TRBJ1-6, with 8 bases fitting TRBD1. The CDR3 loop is CASSDRTGINSPLHF. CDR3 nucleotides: TGTGCCAGCAGCGACAGGACAGGGATAAATTCACCCCTCCACTTT.